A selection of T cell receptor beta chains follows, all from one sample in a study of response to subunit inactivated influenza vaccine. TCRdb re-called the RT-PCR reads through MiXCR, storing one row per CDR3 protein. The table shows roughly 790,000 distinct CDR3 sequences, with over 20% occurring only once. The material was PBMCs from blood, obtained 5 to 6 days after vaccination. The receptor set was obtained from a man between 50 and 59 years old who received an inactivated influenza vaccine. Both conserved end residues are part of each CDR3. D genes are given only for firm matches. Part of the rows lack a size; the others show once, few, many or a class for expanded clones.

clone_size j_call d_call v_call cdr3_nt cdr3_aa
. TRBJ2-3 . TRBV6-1 TGTGCCAGCGGGGTGAACCCCACAGATACGCAGTATTTT CASGVNPTDTQYF
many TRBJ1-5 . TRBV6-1 TGTGCCAGCAAAAGGGTGAGCAATCAGCCCCAGCATTTT CASKRVSNQPQHF
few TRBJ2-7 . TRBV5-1 TGCGCCAGCAGCTTGGCCGGACAGCCGTTAGCGGAGGGGGCCAACGAGCAGTACTTC CASSLAGQPLAEGANEQYF
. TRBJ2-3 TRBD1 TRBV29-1 TGCAGCGTTGAAGATTTAGAGACAGGGGGCTTGGATACGCAGTATTTT CSVEDLETGGLDTQYF
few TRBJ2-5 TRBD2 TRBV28 TGTGCCAGCAGTTTCCCCCGGGGGGGGTACAACCAAGAGACCCAGTACTTC CASSFPRGGYNQETQYF
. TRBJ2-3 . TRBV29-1 TGCAGCGTTGTTTTTCCTAGTAGGGGAGATACGCAGTATTTT CSVVFPSRGDTQYF
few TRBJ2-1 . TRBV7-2 TGTGCCAGCAGCTTAGCGCCTAGCATAGCTCAGAATGAGCAGTTCTTC CASSLAPSIAQNEQFF
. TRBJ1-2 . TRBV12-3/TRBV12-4 TGTGCCAGCAGTTCAACCCTTGTCGGCGATAGGGTCTATGGCTACACCTTC CASSSTLVGDRVYGYTF
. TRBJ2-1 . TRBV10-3 TGTGCCATCAGTGAGTCGAAGCAAAGCCTCAATGAGCAGTTCTTC CAISESKQSLNEQFF
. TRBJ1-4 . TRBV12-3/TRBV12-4 TGTGCCAGCAGTCCTCTCGGGGCTGCAACTAATGAAAAACTGTTTTTT CASSPLGAATNEKLFF
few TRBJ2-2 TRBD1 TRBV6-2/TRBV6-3 TGTGCCAGCAGTTATGTGACGGGACAGGCGAACACCGGGGAGCTGTTTTTT CASSYVTGQANTGELFF
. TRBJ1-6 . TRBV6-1 TGTGCCAGCACCGAGGACCGCTACTATAATTCACCCCTCCACTTT CASTEDRYYNSPLHF
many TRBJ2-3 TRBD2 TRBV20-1 TGCAGTGCTAGTGATGTGGCGGGAGGGCCGGGAGATACGCAGTATTTT CSASDVAGGPGDTQYF
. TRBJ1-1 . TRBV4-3 TGCGCCAGCAGCCAAGATAGTGGAGGGGGGAACACTGAAGCTTTCTTT CASSQDSGGGNTEAFF
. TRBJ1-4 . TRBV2 TGTGCCAGCGTCGATGTTGATGAAAAACTGTTTTTT CASVDVDEKLFF
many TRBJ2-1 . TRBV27 TGTGCCAGCAGTTTCTCCGTCTACAATGAGCAGTTCTTC CASSFSVYNEQFF
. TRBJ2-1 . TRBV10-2 TGCGCCAGCAGTGCCCCGGGACGGCAGCAGTTCTTC CASSAPGRQQFF
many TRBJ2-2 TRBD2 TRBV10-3 TGTGCCATCACGGATAGCGGGAGCTTTGGGAACACCGGGGAGCTGTTTTTT CAITDSGSFGNTGELFF
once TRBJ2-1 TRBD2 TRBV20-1 TGCAGTGCTCCCCTTCTCGGGAGGTCCTACAATGAGCAGTTCTTC CSAPLLGRSYNEQFF
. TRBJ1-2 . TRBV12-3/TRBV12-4 TGTGCCAGCAGTACCTCCGCCACAGAAGGTGGCTACACCTTC CASSTSATEGGYTF
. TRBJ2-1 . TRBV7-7 TGTGCTAGCAGCCCAACTAGTTATTCCTACAATGAGCAGTTCTTC CASSPTSYSYNEQFF
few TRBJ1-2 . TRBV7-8 TGTGCCAGCAGTACCGGGGTTCTCGGGGGCTACACCTTC CASSTGVLGGYTF
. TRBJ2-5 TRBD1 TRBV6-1 TGTGCCAGCAGTGAATCAACAGGGGGCTGGGAGACCCAGTACTTC CASSESTGGWETQYF
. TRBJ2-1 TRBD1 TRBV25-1 TGTGCCAGCAGTCTGGGACAGTTCAATGAGCAGTTCTTC CASSLGQFNEQFF
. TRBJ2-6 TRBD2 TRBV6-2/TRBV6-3 TGTGCCAGCAGTCGTCCCCCCGGGACTAGCGGGGTTCCCTCTGGGGCCAACGTCCTGACTTTC CASSRPPGTSGVPSGANVLTF
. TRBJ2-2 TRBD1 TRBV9 TGTGCCAGCAGCGTGGGACGGGACAGGGATTACACCGGGGAGCTGTTTTTT CASSVGRDRDYTGELFF
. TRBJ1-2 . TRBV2 TGTGCCAGCAGTGGGACAGAGTTGTACGGCTACACCTTC CASSGTELYGYTF
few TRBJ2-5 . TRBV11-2 TGTGCCAGCAGCTCGCCGGGGATTGGGAAAGAGACCCAGTACTTC CASSSPGIGKETQYF
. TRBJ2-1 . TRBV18 TGTGCCAGCTCACCGACCTTGACTAGTCAAGAGCAGTTCTTC CASSPTLTSQEQFF
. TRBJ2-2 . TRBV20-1 TGCAGTGCTCCGAGTACGGGAGTCGTCGGGGAGCTGTTTTTT CSAPSTGVVGELFF
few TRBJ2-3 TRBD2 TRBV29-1 TGCAGCGTTGAAGTGGGGGGGTCTAGCGGGTATACGCAGTATTTT CSVEVGGSSGYTQYF
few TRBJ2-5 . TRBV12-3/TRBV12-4 TGTGCCAGCAGTTTGACTTCTTCTGGTCAGACCCAGTACTTC CASSLTSSGQTQYF
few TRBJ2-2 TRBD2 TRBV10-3 TGTGCCATCATGGGACTAGCGGGAGTCGGGGAGCTGTTTTTT CAIMGLAGVGELFF
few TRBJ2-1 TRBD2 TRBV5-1 TGCGCCAGCAGCCCTTCTAGCGGCCCAAGCTCCTACAATGAGCAGTTCTTC CASSPSSGPSSYNEQFF
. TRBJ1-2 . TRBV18 TGTGCCAGCTCACCACCCCGGGACACTAACTATGGCTACACCTTC CASSPPRDTNYGYTF
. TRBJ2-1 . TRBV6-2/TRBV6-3 TGTGCCAGCAGTCGCTCGGGACCTTTGCAGTTCTTC CASSRSGPLQFF
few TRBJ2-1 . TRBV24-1 TGTGCCACCAGTGTCAACCGGGACTTTAACAATGAGCAGTTCTTC CATSVNRDFNNEQFF
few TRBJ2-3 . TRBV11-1 TGTGCCAGCAGCGCGGGGGACATCGATACGCAGTATTTT CASSAGDIDTQYF
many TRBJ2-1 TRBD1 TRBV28 TGTGCCAGCAGCAGACAGGGTATGAGCAATGAGCAGTTCTTC CASSRQGMSNEQFF